Below, 14 T cell receptor beta chains from the same sample are listed, as sequenced in a study of cytomegalovirus exposure and HLA in healthy donors. PCR was performed using 60 Vbeta and 13 Jbeta primers. The data were produced by immunoSEQ multiplex PCR, yet TCRdb's version contains in-frame clones alone and is incomplete. The data contain under 140,000 clones, around 85% of them singletons. The sequencing input was PBMCs. The receptors were gathered from a man younger than 40 in good health and CMV-seropositive.

This clone was observed a handful of times. This chain links TRBV27 with TRBJ2-7; maybe TRBD1 (5 bases). Trimming cost V 0 bases and J 2 bases, with 17 bases left between them. Germline CDR1 MNHEY, CDR2 SMNVEV (reference sequence). The CDR3 extends over 17 amino acids. The CDR3 nucleotides are TGTGCCAGCAGTTTATCGGGGTTGACAGTACCTCCCTACGAGCAGTACTTC. It yields the protein CASSLSGLTVPPYEQYF.

The chain employs TRBV6-6 and TRBJ2-5; D unclear. Germline CDR1 MNHNY, CDR2 SVGAGI (reference sequence). V lost 5 bases and J lost 2, with 15 bases in between. The CDR3 is made up of 15 amino acids. The CDR3 DNA reads as TGTGCCAGCAGTCAAGCCTTAAAAGCACAAGAGACCCAGTACTTC. The encoded protein is CASSQALKAQETQYF.

Judged by abundance, this clone is medium-sized. The V gene is TRBV6-5, the J gene TRBJ2-7; D is unclear. CDR3 length: 15 amino acids. Looked up from germline, CDR1 is MNHEY and CDR2 is SVGAGI. The V gene lost 0 bases and the J gene lost 5 bases, with 14 bases spanning the gap. CDR3 loop: CASSYSPGSIHEQYF. CDR3 nucleotides: TGTGCCAGCAGTTACTCGCCAGGAAGTATCCACGAGCAGTACTTC.

This clone showed up just once. V and J are TRBV7-6 and TRBJ2-1, with TRBD1 as a possible D gene (6 bases). The V gene lost 1 base and the J gene lost 6 bases, with 19 bases spanning the gap. The CDR3 totals 17 residues. Germline loops: CDR1 SGHVS, CDR2 FNYEAQ. The CDR3 DNA follows: TGTGCCAGCAGCTTAGGAGGGGGATTAGCCAGGACCAATGAGCAGTTCTTC. It is translated as CASSLGGGLARTNEQFF.

The chain combines TRBV9 with TRBJ2-2; D remains unclear. Germline V lookup: CDR1 SGDLS, CDR2 YYNGEE. CDR3 length: 16 amino acids. Trimming took off 0 bases at V and 2 bases at J, with 11 bases between the two ends. The DNA for the CDR3 is TGTGCCAGCAGCGTAGTGGCCCGAGGAAACACCGGGGAGCTGTTTTTT. Residues: CASSVVARGNTGELFF.

V gene TRBV6-6 combines with J gene TRBJ1-2; D might be TRBD1 (6 bases). The CDR3 runs 13 residues. Germline CDR1 is MNHNY and CDR2 is SVGAGI (reference sequence). Trimming cost V 5 bases and J 4 bases, with 11 bases left between them. This CDR3 is CASSPQGTYGYTF. CDR3 DNA: TGTGCCAGCAGTCCACAGGGCACCTATGGCTACACCTTC.

The chain employs TRBV30 and TRBJ1-4; TRBD1 might be the D (6 bases). Trimming stripped 2 bases from V and 5 bases from J, with 12 bases between. This CDR3 comprises 14 residues. The germline CDR1 and CDR2 sequences are GTSNPN and SVGIG (reference sequence). CDR3 sequence reads: CAWSMDSPNEKLFF. The CDR3 DNA reads TGTGCCTGGAGTATGGACAGCCCGAATGAAAAACTGTTTTTT.

The CDR3 is CASSYGVIDYEQYF. As DNA, the CDR3 is TGTGCCAGCAGTTATGGGGTAATCGACTACGAGCAGTACTTC. This chain connects TRBV6-6 to TRBJ2-5; D gene ambiguous. TRBJ2-7 explains the end of the DNA better; the J call may be wrong. CDR1 MNHNY and CDR2 SVGAGI come from the germline V gene (reference sequence). The CDR3 consists of 14 residues.

V and J are TRBV5-4 and TRBJ2-1; 8 bases line up with TRBD2. J lost 2 bases, V lost 4 bases, and 5 bases had no gene match. CDR3 size: 15 residues. CDR1 and CDR2 from the germline V gene are SGHNT and YYREEE (reference sequence). The CDR3 bases are TGTGCCAGCAGCACAGCGGGACTAGCCTACAATGAGCAGTTCTTC. This gives the protein CASSTAGLAYNEQFF.

V usage is TRBV7-2 and J usage is TRBJ2-5; 12 nucleotides align to TRBD2. Germline loops: CDR1 SGHTA, CDR2 FQGNSA. This CDR3 comprises 16 residues. Trimming at V came to 5 bases and at J to 5 bases, leaving 9 bases not matched to a gene. The CDR3 bases are TGTGCCAGCAGCCCCTCACCTAGCGGGGGGGCGGAGACCCAGTACTTC. It yields the protein CASSPSPSGGAETQYF.

This chain joins TRBV29-1 and TRBJ2-3; TRBD2 matches 9 bases. The V gene end was trimmed by 4 bases and the J gene end by 2 bases; junction bases not matched to a gene: 7. This CDR3 contains 15 residues. The V gene's germline CDR1 is SQVTM and CDR2 ANQGSEA. CDR3 amino acids: CSVVWLAGYTDTQYF. The DNA of the CDR3 is TGCAGCGTTGTGTGGCTAGCGGGGTACACAGATACGCAGTATTTT.

This chain joins TRBV2 and TRBJ1-5, with TRBD1 identical over 8 bases. The CDR3 spans 13 residues. The trim removed 6 bases at V and 7 bases at J, leaving 5 bases unmatched. Looked up from germline, CDR1 is SNHLY and CDR2 is FYNNEI. DNA of the CDR3: TGTGCCAGCAGGTTCGACAGGGGACAGCCCCAGCATTTT. Translating it yields CASRFDRGQPQHF.

The chain combines TRBV5-1 with TRBJ1-6; D call uncertain. The CDR3 sequence is 15 residues long. Germline assignment: CDR1 SGHRS and CDR2 YFSETQ. V was trimmed by 0 bases and J by 7 bases, leaving 11 bases between them. CDR3 sequence reads: CASSLGRGRNSPLHF. In nucleotides, the CDR3 is TGCGCCAGCAGCTTGGGGCGGGGTCGAAATTCACCCCTCCACTTT.

CDR3 sequence (DNA): TGCGCCAGCAGCCAAGAAAGCGGGGGTGCAGATACGCAGTATTTT. Translation gives CASSQESGGADTQYF. The V call is TRBV4-3, the J call TRBJ2-3; 8 bases agree with TRBD2. The V and J ends lost 0 bases and 4 bases, in that order; junction bases with no gene match: 3. The CDR3 extends over 15 amino acids. Germline CDR1 and CDR2: LGHNA and YSLEER.